The rows below give T cell receptor beta chains drawn from one sample of a study of cytomegalovirus exposure and HLA in healthy donors. Sequenced by immunoSEQ multiplex PCR; TCRdb stores in-frame clones only, minus some. In the table there are around 190,000 clones, 75% to 80% of which are singletons. The material sequenced was PBMCs. The receptor set was obtained from a woman in her twenties or thirties in good health and CMV-seropositive. Both conserved end residues are part of each CDR3. Each record gives: D gene, V gene, CDR3 length, CDR3 protein. The D gene is left open where the match is weak.

D: TRBD1; V: TRBV28; length: 16; CDR3: CASSSRQPGQDLPQHF
D: .; V: TRBV11-2; length: 16; CDR3: CASSLWPGRIKNIQYF
D: TRBD1; V: TRBV7-8; length: 16; CDR3: CASSQTGTVFNQPQHF
D: TRBD1; V: TRBV11-3; length: 20; CDR3: CASSFNLGQPGRYRDYGYTF
D: .; V: TRBV7-8; length: 13; CDR3: CASSFDKEETQYF
D: TRBD1; V: TRBV11-1; length: 13; CDR3: CASSRTGGTEAFF
D: TRBD1; V: TRBV10-3; length: 14; CDR3: CAIRRGQGQETQYF
D: .; V: TRBV7-9; length: 13; CDR3: CASSLDLRGEAFF
D: TRBD1; V: TRBV28; length: 15; CDR3: CASSSGQIMNTEAFF
D: .; V: TRBV7-2; length: 17; CDR3: CASSLSGGLGAGNTIYF
D: TRBD2; V: TRBV11-2; length: 16; CDR3: CASSLEGTSGSDEQFF
D: .; V: TRBV6-1; length: 15; CDR3: CASSEFGQGTTEAFF
D: .; V: TRBV4-3; length: 13; CDR3: CASSQLEGRKSFF